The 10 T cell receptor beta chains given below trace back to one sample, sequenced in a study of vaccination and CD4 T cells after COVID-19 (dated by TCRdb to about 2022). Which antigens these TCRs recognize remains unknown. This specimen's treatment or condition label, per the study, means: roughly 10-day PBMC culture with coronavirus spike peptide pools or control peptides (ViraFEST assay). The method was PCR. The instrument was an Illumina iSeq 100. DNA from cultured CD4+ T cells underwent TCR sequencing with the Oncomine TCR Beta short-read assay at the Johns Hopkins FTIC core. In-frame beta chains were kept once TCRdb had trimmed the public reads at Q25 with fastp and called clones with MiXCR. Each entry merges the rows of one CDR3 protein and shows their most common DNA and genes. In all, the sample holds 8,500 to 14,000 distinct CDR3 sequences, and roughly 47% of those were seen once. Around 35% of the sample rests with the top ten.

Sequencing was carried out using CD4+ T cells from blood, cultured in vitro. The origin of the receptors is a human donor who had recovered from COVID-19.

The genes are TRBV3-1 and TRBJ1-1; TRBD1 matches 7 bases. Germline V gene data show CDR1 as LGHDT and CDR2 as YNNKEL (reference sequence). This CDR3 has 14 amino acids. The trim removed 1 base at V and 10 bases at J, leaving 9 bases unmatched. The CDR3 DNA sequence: TGTGCCAGCAGCCAAGCGCACAGGGGATTAGGAGCTTTCTTT. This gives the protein CASSQAHRGLGAFF.

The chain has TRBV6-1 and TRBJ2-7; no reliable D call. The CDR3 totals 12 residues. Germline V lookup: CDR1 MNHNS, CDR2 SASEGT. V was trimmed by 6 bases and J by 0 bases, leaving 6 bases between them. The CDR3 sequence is CASRGGSYEQYF. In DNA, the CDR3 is TGTGCCAGCAGGGGCGGCTCCTACGAGCAGTACTTC.

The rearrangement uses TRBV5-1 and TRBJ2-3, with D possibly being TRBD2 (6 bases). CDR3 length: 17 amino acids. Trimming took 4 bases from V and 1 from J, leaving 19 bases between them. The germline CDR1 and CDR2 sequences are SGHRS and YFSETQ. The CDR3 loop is CASSLRVRDSRTDTQYF. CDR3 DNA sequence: TGCGCCAGCAGCCTACGGGTCCGGGACTCCCGCACAGATACGCAGTATTTT.

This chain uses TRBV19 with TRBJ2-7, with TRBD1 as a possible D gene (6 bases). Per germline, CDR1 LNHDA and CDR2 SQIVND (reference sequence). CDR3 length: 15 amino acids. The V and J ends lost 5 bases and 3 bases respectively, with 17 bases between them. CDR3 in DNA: TGTGCCAGTAGTGTGGGGGCAGGGGCCCGCTACGAGCAGTACTTC. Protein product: CASSVGAGARYEQYF.

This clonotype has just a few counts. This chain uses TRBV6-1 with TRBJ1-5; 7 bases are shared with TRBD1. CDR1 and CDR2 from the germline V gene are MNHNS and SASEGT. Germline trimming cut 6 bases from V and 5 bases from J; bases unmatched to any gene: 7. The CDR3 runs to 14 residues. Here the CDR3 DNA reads TGTGCCAGCAGCCAGCCCGGGACAGATCAGCCCCAGCATTTT. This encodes CASSQPGTDQPQHF.

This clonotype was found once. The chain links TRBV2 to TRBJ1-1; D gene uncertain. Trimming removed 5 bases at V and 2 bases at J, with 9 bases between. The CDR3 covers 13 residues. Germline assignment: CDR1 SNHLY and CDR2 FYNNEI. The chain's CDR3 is CASSKERNTEAFF. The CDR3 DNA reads TGTGCCAGCAGTAAAGAGAGAAACACTGAAGCTTTCTTT.

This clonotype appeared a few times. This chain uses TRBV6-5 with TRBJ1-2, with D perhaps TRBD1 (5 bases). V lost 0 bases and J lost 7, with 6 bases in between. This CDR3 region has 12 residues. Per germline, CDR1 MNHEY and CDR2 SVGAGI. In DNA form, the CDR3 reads TGTGCCAGCAGTTACTCGGGGGGTGGCTACACCTTC. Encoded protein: CASSYSGGGYTF.

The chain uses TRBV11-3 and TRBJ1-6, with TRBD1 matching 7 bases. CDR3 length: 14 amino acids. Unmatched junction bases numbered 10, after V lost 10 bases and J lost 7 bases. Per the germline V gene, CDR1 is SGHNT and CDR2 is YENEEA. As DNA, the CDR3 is TGTGCCACACAGGGGTCCGAGGGGAATTCACCCCTCCACTTT. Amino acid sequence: CATQGSEGNSPLHF. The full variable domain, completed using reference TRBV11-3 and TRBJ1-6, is EAGVVQSPRYKIIEKKQPVAFWCNPISGHNTLYWYLQNLGQGPELLIRYENEEAVDDSQLPKDRFSAERLKGVDSTLKIQPAELGDSAVYLCATQGSEGNSPLHFGNGTRLTVT.

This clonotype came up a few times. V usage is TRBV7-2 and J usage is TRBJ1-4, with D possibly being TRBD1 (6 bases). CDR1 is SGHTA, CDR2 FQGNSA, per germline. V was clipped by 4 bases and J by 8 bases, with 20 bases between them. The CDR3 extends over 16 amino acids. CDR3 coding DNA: TGTGCCAGCAGCTACGCCAGAGGGGGGGCGAGAGAAAAACTGTTTTTT. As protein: CASSYARGGAREKLFF.

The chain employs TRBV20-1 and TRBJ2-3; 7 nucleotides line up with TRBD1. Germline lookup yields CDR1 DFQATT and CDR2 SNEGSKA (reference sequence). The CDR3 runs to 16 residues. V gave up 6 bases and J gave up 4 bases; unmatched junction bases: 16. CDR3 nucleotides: TGCAGTGCCTCCCCGAAGACAGGGTTAGGAGCAGATACGCAGTATTTT. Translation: CSASPKTGLGADTQYF.